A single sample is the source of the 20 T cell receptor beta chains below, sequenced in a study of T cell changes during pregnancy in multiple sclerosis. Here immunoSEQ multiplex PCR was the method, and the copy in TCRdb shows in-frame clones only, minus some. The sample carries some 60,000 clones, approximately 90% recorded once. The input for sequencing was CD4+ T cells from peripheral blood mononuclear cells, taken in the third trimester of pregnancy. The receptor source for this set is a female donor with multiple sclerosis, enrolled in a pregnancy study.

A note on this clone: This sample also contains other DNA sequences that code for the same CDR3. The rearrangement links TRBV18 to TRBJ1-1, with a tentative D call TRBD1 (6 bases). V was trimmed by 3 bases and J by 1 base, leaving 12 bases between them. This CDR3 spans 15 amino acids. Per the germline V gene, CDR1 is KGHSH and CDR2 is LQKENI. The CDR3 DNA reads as TGTGCCAGCTCACCCGAAACAGGGAGGAACACTGAAGCTTTCTTT. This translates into CASSPETGRNTEAFF.

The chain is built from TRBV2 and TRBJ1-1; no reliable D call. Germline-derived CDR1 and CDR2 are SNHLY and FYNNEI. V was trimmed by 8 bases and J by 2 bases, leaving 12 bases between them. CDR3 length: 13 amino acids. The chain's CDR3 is CASEGEANTEAFF. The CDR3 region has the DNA TGTGCCAGCGAGGGAGAAGCAAACACTGAAGCTTTCTTT.

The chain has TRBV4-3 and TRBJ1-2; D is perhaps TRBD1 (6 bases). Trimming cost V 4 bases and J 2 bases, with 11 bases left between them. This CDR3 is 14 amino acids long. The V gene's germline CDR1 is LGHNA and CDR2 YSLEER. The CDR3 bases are TGCGCCAGCAGCCCCGGACAGACGAACTATGGCTACACCTTC. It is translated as CASSPGQTNYGYTF.

Here the CDR3 reads CASSSRDISETQYF. The CDR3 DNA follows: TGTGCCAGTAGTTCTAGGGACATATCAGAGACCCAGTACTTC. The chain has TRBV19 and TRBJ2-5, with TRBD1 as a possible D gene (6 bases). Germline values: CDR1 LNHDA, CDR2 SQIVND (reference sequence). V gave up 5 bases and J gave up 4 bases, with 14 bases separating them. The CDR3 totals 14 residues.

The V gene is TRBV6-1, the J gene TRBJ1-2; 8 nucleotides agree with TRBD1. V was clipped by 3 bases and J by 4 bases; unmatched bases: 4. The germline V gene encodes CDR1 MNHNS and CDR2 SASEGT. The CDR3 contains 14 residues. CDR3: CASSDSGGGYGYTF. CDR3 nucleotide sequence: TGTGCCAGCAGTGATTCAGGGGGCGGCTATGGCTACACCTTC.

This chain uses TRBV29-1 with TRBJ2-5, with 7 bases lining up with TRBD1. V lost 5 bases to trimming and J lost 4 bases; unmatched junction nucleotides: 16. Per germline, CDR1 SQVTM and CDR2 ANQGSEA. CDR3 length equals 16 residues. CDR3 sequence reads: CSVLRSSTGKGETQYF. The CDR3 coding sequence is TGCAGCGTTCTCCGATCCTCGACAGGGAAAGGAGAGACCCAGTACTTC.

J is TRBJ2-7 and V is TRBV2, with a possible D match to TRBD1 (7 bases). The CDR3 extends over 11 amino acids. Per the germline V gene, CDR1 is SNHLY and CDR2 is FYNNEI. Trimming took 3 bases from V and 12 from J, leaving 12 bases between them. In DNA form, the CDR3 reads TGTGCCAGCAGTGATCAGGGGGGCGGGTACTTC. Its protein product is CASSDQGGGYF.

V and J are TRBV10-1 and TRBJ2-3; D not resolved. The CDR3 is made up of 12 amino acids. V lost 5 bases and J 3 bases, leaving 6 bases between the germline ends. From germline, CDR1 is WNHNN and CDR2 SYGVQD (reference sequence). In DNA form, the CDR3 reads TGCGCCAGCAGTCCCAATACAGATACGCAGTATTTT. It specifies CASSPNTDTQYF.

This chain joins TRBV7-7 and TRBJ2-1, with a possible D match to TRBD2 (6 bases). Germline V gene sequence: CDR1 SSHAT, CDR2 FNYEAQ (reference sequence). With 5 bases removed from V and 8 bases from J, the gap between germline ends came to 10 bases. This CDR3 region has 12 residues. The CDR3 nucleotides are TGTGCCAGCAGCCCCCCGGGGGATGAGCAGTTCTTC. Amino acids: CASSPPGDEQFF.

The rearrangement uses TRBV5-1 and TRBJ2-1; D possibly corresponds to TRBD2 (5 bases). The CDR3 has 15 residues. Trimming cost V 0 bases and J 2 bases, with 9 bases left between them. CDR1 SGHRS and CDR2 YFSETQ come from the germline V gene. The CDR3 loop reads CASSLAGWAYNEQFF. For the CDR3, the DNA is TGCGCCAGCAGCTTGGCGGGGTGGGCCTACAATGAGCAGTTCTTC.

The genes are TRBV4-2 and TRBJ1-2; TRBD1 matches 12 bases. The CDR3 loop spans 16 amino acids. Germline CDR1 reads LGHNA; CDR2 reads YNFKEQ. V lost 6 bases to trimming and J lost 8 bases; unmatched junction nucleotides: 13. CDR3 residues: CASSPGTGGGLGGYTF. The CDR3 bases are TGTGCCAGCAGTCCCGGGACAGGGGGCGGATTGGGAGGCTACACCTTC.

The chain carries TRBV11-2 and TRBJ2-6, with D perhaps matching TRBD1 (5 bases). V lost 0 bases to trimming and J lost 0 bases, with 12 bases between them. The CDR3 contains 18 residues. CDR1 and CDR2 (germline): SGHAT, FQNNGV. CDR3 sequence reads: CASSLDPGFPSGANVLTF. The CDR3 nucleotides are TGTGCCAGCAGCTTAGACCCAGGGTTCCCCTCTGGGGCCAACGTCCTGACTTTC.

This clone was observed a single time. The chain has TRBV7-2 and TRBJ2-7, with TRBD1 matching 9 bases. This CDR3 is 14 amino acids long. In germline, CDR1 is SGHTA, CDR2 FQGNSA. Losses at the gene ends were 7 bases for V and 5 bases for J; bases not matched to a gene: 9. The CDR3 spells CASTPGTGFNEQYF. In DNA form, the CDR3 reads TGTGCCAGCACCCCCGGGACAGGGTTCAACGAGCAGTACTTC.

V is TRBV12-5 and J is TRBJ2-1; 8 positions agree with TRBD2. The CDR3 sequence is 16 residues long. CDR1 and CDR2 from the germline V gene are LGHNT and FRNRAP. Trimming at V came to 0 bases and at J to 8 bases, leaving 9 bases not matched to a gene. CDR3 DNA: TGTGCTAGTGGTTTGGTACTAGCGGCAGGGCTGGATGAGCAGTTCTTC. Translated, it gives CASGLVLAAGLDEQFF.

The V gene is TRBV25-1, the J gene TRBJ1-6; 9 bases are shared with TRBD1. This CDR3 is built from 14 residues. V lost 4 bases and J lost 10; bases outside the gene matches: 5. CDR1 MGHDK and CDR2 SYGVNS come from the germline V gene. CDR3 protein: CASSGGTGSSPLHF. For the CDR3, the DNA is TGTGCCAGCAGTGGGGGGACAGGGTCCTCACCCCTCCACTTT. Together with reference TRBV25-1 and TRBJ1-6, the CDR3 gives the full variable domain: EADIYQTPRYLVIGTGKKITLECSQTMGHDKMYWYQQDPGMELHLIHYSYGVNSTEKGDLSSESTVSRIRTEHFPLTLESARPSHTSQYLCASSGGTGSSPLHFGNGTRLTVT.

The CDR3 here is CASSPGTAMRDYGYTF. The CDR3 DNA sequence: TGTGCCAGCAGCCCTGGGACAGCCATGAGGGACTATGGCTACACCTTC. The J gene is TRBJ1-2, the V gene TRBV4-2; 7 positions agree with TRBD1. Germline CDR1 reads LGHNA; CDR2 reads YNFKEQ. The V gene end was trimmed by 4 bases and the J gene end by 3 bases; junction bases not matched to a gene: 11. This CDR3 has 16 amino acids.

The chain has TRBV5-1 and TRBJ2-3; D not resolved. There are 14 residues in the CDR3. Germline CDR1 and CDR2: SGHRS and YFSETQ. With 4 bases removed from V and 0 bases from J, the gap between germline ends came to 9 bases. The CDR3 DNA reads TGCGCCAGCAGCCGCGGTCCTAGCACAGATACGCAGTATTTT. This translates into CASSRGPSTDTQYF. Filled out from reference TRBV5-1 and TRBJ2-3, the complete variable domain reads KAGVTQTPRYLIKTRGQQVTLSCSPISGHRSVSWYQQTPGQGLQFLFEYFSETQRNKGNFPGRFSGRQFSNSRSEMNVSTLELGDSALYLCASSRGPSTDTQYFGPGTRLTVL.

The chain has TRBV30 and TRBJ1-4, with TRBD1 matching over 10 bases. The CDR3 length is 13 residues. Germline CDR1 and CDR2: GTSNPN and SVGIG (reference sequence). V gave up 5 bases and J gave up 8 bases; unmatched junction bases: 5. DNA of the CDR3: TGTGCCTGGTCCGGGACAGGGGCAGAAAAACTGTTTTTT. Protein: CAWSGTGAEKLFF.

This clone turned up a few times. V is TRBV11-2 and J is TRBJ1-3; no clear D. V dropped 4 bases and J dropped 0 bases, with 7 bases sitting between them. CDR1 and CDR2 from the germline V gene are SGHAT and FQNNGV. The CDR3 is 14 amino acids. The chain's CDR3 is CASSSVLSGNTIYF. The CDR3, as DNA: TGTGCCAGCAGCTCCGTTCTCTCTGGAAACACCATATATTTT.

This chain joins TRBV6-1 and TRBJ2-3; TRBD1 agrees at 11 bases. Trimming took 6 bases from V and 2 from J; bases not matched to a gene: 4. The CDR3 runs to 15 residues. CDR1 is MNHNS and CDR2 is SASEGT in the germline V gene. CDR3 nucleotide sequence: TGTGCCAGCAGCCTGGGACAGGGGGACACAGATACGCAGTATTTT. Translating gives CASSLGQGDTDTQYF.